A selection of T cell receptor beta chains follows, all from one sample in a study of blood T cell repertoires in COVID-19. Some clones are missing from TCRdb's copy, which holds only in-frame ones; the method was immunoSEQ multiplex PCR. The sample yields a few hundred thousand clones, more than 70% seen once. Material: peripheral blood. These receptors all stem from a woman aged 25 to 39 with COVID-19, enrolled during active disease. CDR3s include the opening cysteine and the closing phenylalanine or tryptophan. The D gene is left open where the match is weak. Rows may omit the clone size; those that give it use once, few, many or a size class.

abundance,d_gene,v_gene,j_gene,CDR3aa,CDR3nt
few,.,TRBV5-4,TRBJ2-1,CASFNLMYSGYNEQFF,TGTGCCAGCTTTAACTTAATGTATAGCGGATACAATGAGCAGTTCTTC
.,TRBD2,TRBV4-1,TRBJ2-3,CASSHRLAGPDTQYF,TGCGCCAGCAGCCATCGACTAGCGGGTCCGGATACGCAGTATTTT
.,.,TRBV5-6,TRBJ1-4,CASSLWTNGLKLFF,TGTGCCAGCAGCTTGTGGACAAATGGTTTGAAACTGTTTTTT
.,TRBD1,TRBV7-9,TRBJ1-4,CASSPNTGGTGNEKLFF,TGTGCCAGCAGCCCCAACACGGGCGGGACAGGAAATGAAAAACTGTTTTTT
.,TRBD2,TRBV7-2,TRBJ2-7,CASSLDPSGRAYEQYF,TGTGCCAGCAGCTTAGATCCTAGCGGGAGGGCCTACGAGCAGTACTTC
.,TRBD1,TRBV24-1,TRBJ2-2,CATSDLPPGQANTGELFF,TGTGCCACCAGTGATTTGCCGCCGGGACAGGCGAACACCGGGGAGCTGTTTTTT
.,TRBD2,TRBV7-8,TRBJ2-7,CASSLAGDRYEQYF,TGTGCCAGCAGTCTAGCGGGAGATAGGTACGAGCAGTACTTC
.,.,TRBV4-1,TRBJ2-3,CASSHSRADTQYF,TGCGCCAGCAGCCATTCCAGGGCAGATACGCAGTATTTT
.,.,TRBV6-4,TRBJ2-3,CASSKTGYTDTQYF,TGTGCCAGCAGTAAGACAGGTTACACAGATACGCAGTATTTT
few,.,TRBV27,TRBJ2-7,CASSLKGEWGYEQYF,TGTGCCAGCAGTTTAAAGGGGGAGTGGGGTTACGAGCAGTACTTC
.,.,TRBV4-1,TRBJ1-1,CASSHSLTGNTEAFF,TGCGCCAGCAGCCACTCTCTGACGGGGAACACTGAAGCTTTCTTT
.,TRBD1,TRBV28,TRBJ1-5,CASSSYRGPGNQPQHF,TGTGCCAGCAGTTCGTACAGGGGGCCAGGGAATCAGCCCCAGCATTTT
.,.,TRBV27,TRBJ1-4,CASSPGTGGLGKLFF,TGTGCCAGCAGCCCGGGGACGGGGGGGCTGGGAAAACTGTTTTTT
.,.,TRBV24-1,TRBJ2-5,CATSAGEDQETQYF,TGTGCCACCAGTGCGGGGGAAGACCAAGAGACCCAGTACTTC
.,.,TRBV6-5,TRBJ1-4,CASSPTRGGEKLFF,TGTGCCAGCAGTCCGACTCGAGGAGGTGAAAAACTGTTTTTT
.,.,TRBV5-4,TRBJ2-3,CASSSPRSGYTDTQYF,TGTGCCAGCAGCTCACCCCGTAGCGGATACACAGATACGCAGTATTTT
.,TRBD2,TRBV24-1,TRBJ2-3,CATSDLAGGKDTQYF,TGTGCCACCAGTGATCTAGCGGGAGGTAAAGATACGCAGTATTTT
.,.,TRBV9,TRBJ1-1,CASSLDSGTEAFF,TGTGCCAGCAGCCTAGACTCGGGCACTGAAGCTTTCTTT
.,.,TRBV7-9,TRBJ2-6,CASSLTPPGANVLTF,TGTGCCAGCAGCCTAACCCCCCCTGGGGCCAACGTCCTGACTTTC
once,.,TRBV19,TRBJ1-3,CASTGLSGNTIYF,TGTGCCAGTACAGGGCTCTCTGGAAACACCATATATTTT
.,TRBD2,TRBV6-5,TRBJ2-1,CASSYRSGSFGEQFF,TGTGCCAGCAGTTACCGCAGCGGGAGCTTTGGAGAGCAGTTCTTC
once,TRBD2,TRBV19,TRBJ2-7,CASSVVAGLGEQYF,TGTGCCAGTAGTGTTGTAGCGGGCCTGGGAGAGCAGTACTTC
few,.,TRBV7-9,TRBJ2-7,CASSKLRAYEQYF,TGTGCCAGCAGCAAACTCAGGGCTTACGAGCAGTACTTC
.,.,TRBV28,TRBJ1-2,CATWPGNYGYTF,TGTGCCACTTGGCCGGGAAACTATGGCTACACCTTC
.,.,TRBV5-1,TRBJ1-2,CASSLDRVDGYTF,TGCGCCAGCAGCTTGGACAGGGTGGATGGCTACACCTTC
once,TRBD1,TRBV5-1,TRBJ2-7,CASSLGFGQGVAYEQYF,TGCGCCAGCAGCTTGGGGTTCGGACAGGGTGTAGCATACGAGCAGTACTTC
.,TRBD2,TRBV5-6,TRBJ2-2,CASSPLAGASGELFF,TGTGCCAGCAGCCCACTAGCGGGAGCATCCGGGGAGCTGTTTTTT